The rows below give T cell receptor beta chains drawn from one sample of a study of cytomegalovirus exposure and HLA in healthy donors. Measured with immunoSEQ multiplex PCR; TCRdb has only the in-frame clones, and not every one. The table lists about 120,000 clones, almost 85% of them singletons. The material sequenced was PBMCs. The receptors originated from a young woman in good health and CMV-seronegative. Both conserved end residues are part of each CDR3. The order of the fields is V gene, D gene, J gene, clone size, CDR3 protein, CDR3 DNA. D genes are given only for firm matches. Size is omitted from some rows. Given values are once, few, many or a class for expanded clones.

>TRBV5-6|-|TRBJ1-2|-
CASSLGLPFGGGYTF
TGTGCCAGCAGCCTGGGACTACCATTCGGGGGTGGCTACACCTTC
>TRBV10-3|TRBD2|TRBJ2-3|-
CATNPAGATDTQYF
TGTGCCACCAACCCAGCGGGAGCGACAGATACGCAGTATTTT
>TRBV5-8|-|TRBJ2-7|-
CASTPPSRSPYEQYF
TGTGCCAGCACCCCGCCTAGCAGGAGCCCCTACGAGCAGTACTTC
>TRBV28|-|TRBJ2-7|-
CASSSRGYSYEQYF
TGTGCCAGCAGTTCCCGAGGCTACTCCTACGAGCAGTACTTC
>TRBV2|TRBD2|TRBJ2-1|-
CASSGLALGIDNEQFF
TGTGCCAGCAGCGGACTAGCGCTTGGGATCGACAATGAGCAGTTCTTC
>TRBV5-1|-|TRBJ2-5|few
CASSLQETQYF
TGCGCCAGCAGCCTTCAAGAGACCCAGTACTTC
>TRBV6-1|-|TRBJ1-5|-
CASRRSENSNQPQHF
TGTGCCAGCAGACGCAGTGAAAATAGCAATCAGCCCCAGCATTTT
>TRBV10-1|-|TRBJ2-1|-
CASSEYLRGHEQFF
TGCGCCAGCAGTGAGTACCTTAGGGGTCATGAGCAGTTCTTC